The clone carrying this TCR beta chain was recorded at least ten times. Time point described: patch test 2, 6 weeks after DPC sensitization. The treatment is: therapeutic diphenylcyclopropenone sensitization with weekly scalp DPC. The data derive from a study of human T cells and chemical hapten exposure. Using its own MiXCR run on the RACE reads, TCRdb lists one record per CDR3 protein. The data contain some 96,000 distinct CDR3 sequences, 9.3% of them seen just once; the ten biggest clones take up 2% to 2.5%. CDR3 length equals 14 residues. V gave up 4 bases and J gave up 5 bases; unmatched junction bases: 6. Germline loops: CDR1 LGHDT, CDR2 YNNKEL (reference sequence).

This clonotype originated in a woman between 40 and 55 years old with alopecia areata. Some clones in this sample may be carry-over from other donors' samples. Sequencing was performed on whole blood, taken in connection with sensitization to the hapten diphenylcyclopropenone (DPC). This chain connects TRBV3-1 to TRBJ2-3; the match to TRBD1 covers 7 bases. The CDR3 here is CASSLQGPKDTQYF. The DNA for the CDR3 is TGTGCCAGCAGCCTACAGGGGCCTAAAGATACGCAGTATTTT.